This TCR beta chain stems from a study of blood T cell repertoires in COVID-19. This CDR3 region has 14 residues. Between the trimmed V and J ends, which lost 3 bases and 3 bases, there was a span of 8 bases. CDR1 is LNHDA, CDR2 SQIVND, per germline (reference sequence). Participants were aged about 18 to 100 years, lived in under 25 US areas, and enrolled virtually. Here immunoSEQ multiplex PCR was the method, and the copy in TCRdb shows in-frame clones only, minus some. This table holds around 300,000 clones, roughly nine tenths found once. This clonotype was obtained from a woman in her forties who had recovered from COVID-19. V and J are TRBV19 and TRBJ1-4, with D hard to call. Sequenced sample: PBMCs or T cells enriched from blood (not recorded which). The CDR3 reads CASSILTANEKLFF. As DNA, the CDR3 is TGTGCCAGTAGTATTCTTACAGCTAATGAAAAACTGTTTTTT.